The 19 T cell receptor beta chains presented below share a single source sample, sequenced in a study of blood T cell repertoires in COVID-19. Libraries were prepared by immunoSEQ multiplex PCR; TCRdb keeps only in-frame clonotypes and omits some of them. Of 200,000 to 250,000 clones listed, under 90% were seen once; the top ten hold approximately 2%. The sequencing input was PBMCs or T cells enriched from blood (not recorded which). The receptors come from a man aged 60 to 75 who had recovered from COVID-19.

V is TRBV10-1 and J is TRBJ1-1; D is uncertain. The CDR3 spans 13 residues. V was cut by 6 bases and J by 2 bases, with 10 bases left in between. Germline V gene data show CDR1 as WNHNN and CDR2 as SYGVQD (reference sequence). CDR3 sequence: CASRAGINTEAFF. CDR3 sequence (DNA): TGCGCCAGCAGGGCAGGAATAAACACTGAAGCTTTCTTT.

This CDR3 reads CASSSRVAGELFF. The CDR3 region has the DNA TGTGCCAGCAGCTCACGGGTCGCCGGGGAGCTGTTTTTT. The chain has TRBV9 and TRBJ2-2; D uncertain. The CDR3 sequence is 13 residues long. Per the germline V gene, CDR1 is SGDLS and CDR2 is YYNGEE. Trimming took 4 bases from V and 6 from J, leaving 10 bases between them.

In DNA, the CDR3 is TGTGCCAGTAGTTTTAGACAGGAGGCTAACTATGGCTACACCTTC. This gives the protein CASSFRQEANYGYTF. This chain joins TRBV19 and TRBJ1-2; tentatively, D is TRBD1 (6 bases). Germline V gene lookup returns CDR1 LNHDA and CDR2 SQIVND (reference sequence). Trimming removed 5 bases from V and 0 bases from J, with 13 bases in between. The CDR3 is made up of 15 amino acids.

The chain carries TRBV11-3 and TRBJ2-1; D might be TRBD1 (5 bases). This CDR3 contains 15 residues. Germline-derived CDR1 and CDR2 are SGHNT and YENEEA. V was trimmed by 2 bases and J by 2 bases, leaving 10 bases between them. The CDR3 loop is CASSLIRDPYNEQFF. In DNA, the CDR3 is TGTGCCAGCAGCTTAATCAGGGATCCCTACAATGAGCAGTTCTTC.

V and J are TRBV2 and TRBJ1-3, with D possibly TRBD1 on 5 matching bases. The V gene lost 2 bases and the J gene lost 4 bases, with 18 bases spanning the gap. Germline V gene lookup returns CDR1 SNHLY and CDR2 FYNNEI. This CDR3 is 17 amino acids long. The CDR3 sequence: CASSEQVQTALGNTIYF. The DNA for the CDR3 is TGTGCCAGCAGTGAACAGGTCCAGACAGCACTCGGAAACACCATATATTTT. Full variable domain (rest looked up from reference TRBV2 and TRBJ1-3): EPEVTQTPSHQVTQMGQEVILRCVPISNHLYFYWYRQILGQKVEFLVSFYNNEISEKSEIFDDQFSVERPDGSNFTLKIRSTKLEDSAMYFCASSEQVQTALGNTIYFGEGSWLTVV.

V usage is TRBV7-9 and J usage is TRBJ2-3, with 7 nucleotides matching TRBD1. CDR3 length: 15 amino acids. V lost 5 bases and J lost 2; bases outside the gene matches: 7. The germline V gene encodes CDR1 SEHNR and CDR2 FQNEAQ (reference sequence). The DNA for the CDR3 is TGTGCCAGCAGCCCGACAGGGCTAAACACAGATACGCAGTATTTT. The encoded protein is CASSPTGLNTDTQYF.

J is TRBJ1-2 and V is TRBV7-3; TRBD1 matches 8 bases. After removal of 5 bases from V and 0 bases from J, the junction contained 5 bases not matched to a gene. The length of the CDR3 is 15 residues. Looked up from germline, CDR1 is SGHTA and CDR2 is FQGTGA. The CDR3 sequence: CASSMDREANYGYTF. The CDR3 nucleotides are TGTGCCAGCAGCATGGACAGGGAGGCTAACTATGGCTACACCTTC.

The genes are TRBV7-2 and TRBJ2-1; 8 bases fit TRBD2. The CDR3 length is 15 residues. Germline-derived CDR1 and CDR2 are SGHTA and FQGNSA. The J segment lost 6 bases and the V segment lost 2 bases, leaving 6 bases of the junction unmatched. CDR3 bases: TGTGCCAGCAGCTTACTCGGGGGGGCTGGCAATGAGCAGTTCTTC. This gives the protein CASSLLGGAGNEQFF.

About this clone: Other DNA sequences from this sample encode an identical CDR3 as well. The chain has TRBV9 and TRBJ1-2; a possible D gene is TRBD1 (6 bases). This CDR3 has 13 amino acids. CDR1 is SGDLS and CDR2 is YYNGEE in the germline V gene. Trimming left V 4 bases short and J 2 bases short, with 9 bases between. The CDR3 reads CASSPDRNYGYTF. CDR3 nucleotides: TGTGCCAGCAGCCCTGACAGGAACTATGGCTACACCTTC. The complete variable domain, with remaining parts taken from reference TRBV9 and TRBJ1-2, reads DSGVTQTPKHLITATGQRVTLRCSPRSGDLSVYWYQQSLDQGLQFLIQYYNGEERAKGNILERFSAQQFPDLHSELNLSSLELGDSALYFCASSPDRNYGYTFGSGTRLTVV.

The rearrangement uses TRBV7-9 and TRBJ1-1; 7 nucleotides line up with TRBD1. V lost 5 bases to trimming and J lost 1 base; unmatched junction nucleotides: 7. There are 15 residues in the CDR3. In germline, CDR1 is SEHNR, CDR2 FQNEAQ (reference sequence). The CDR3, as DNA: TGTGCCAGCAGCCCTCGACAGGGATCGAACACTGAAGCTTTCTTT. The encoded protein is CASSPRQGSNTEAFF.

This clone was observed many times. This chain uses TRBV10-2 with TRBJ2-7, with D unclear. Germline CDR1 reads WSHSY; CDR2 reads SAAADI. V was clipped by 6 bases and J by 0 bases, with 3 bases between them. The CDR3 runs to 11 residues. The CDR3 here is CASSLSYEQYF. The CDR3 DNA reads TGCGCCAGCAGCCTCTCCTACGAGCAGTACTTC.

This clone was counted a single time. The chain links TRBV12-5 to TRBJ1-1; 9 bases match TRBD1. This CDR3 has 23 residues. Germline loops: CDR1 LGHNT, CDR2 FRNRAP. V shed 0 bases, J shed 0 bases, and the junction held 23 bases outside the gene matches. In nucleotides, the CDR3 is TGTGCTAGTGGTTTGGTACCGGGGACAGGGAAAGGCCCTGCTCGGGCTATGAACACTGAAGCTTTCTTT. Translating it yields CASGLVPGTGKGPARAMNTEAFF.

V usage is TRBV27 and J usage is TRBJ1-2; 9 bases map to TRBD1. Per germline, CDR1 MNHEY and CDR2 SMNVEV (reference sequence). The CDR3 covers 15 residues. With 5 bases clipped from V and 4 bases from J, the junction kept 8 bases outside the gene matches. The CDR3 region is CASSPRQGEAYGYTF. Here the CDR3 DNA reads TGTGCCAGCAGTCCCCGACAGGGGGAGGCCTATGGCTACACCTTC.

The chain is built from TRBV19 and TRBJ1-3, with D perhaps TRBD1 (6 bases). Trimming left V 5 bases short and J 1 base short, with 15 bases between. CDR3 length equals 16 residues. Germline V lookup: CDR1 LNHDA, CDR2 SQIVND (reference sequence). Here the CDR3 reads CASSPTQGWSGNTIYF. The CDR3, as DNA: TGTGCCAGTAGTCCGACTCAGGGGTGGTCTGGAAACACCATATATTTT.

J is TRBJ2-3 and V is TRBV5-1; tentative D call: TRBD1 (7 bases). Trimming left V 3 bases short and J 4 bases short, with 18 bases between. The CDR3 is made up of 16 amino acids. The germline V gene has CDR1 SGHRS and CDR2 YFSETQ. The chain's CDR3 is CASSSRGGGSSDTQYF. The CDR3 nucleotides are TGCGCCAGCAGCTCCCGCGGAGGGGGCAGCTCAGATACGCAGTATTTT.

The gene calls are TRBV7-2 and TRBJ2-3; the match to TRBD2 covers 7 bases. The CDR3 covers 16 residues. Germline V gene sequence: CDR1 SGHTA, CDR2 FQGNSA. J gave up 0 bases and V 5 bases, and 8 bases lay outside the gene matches. CDR3 loop: CASSAGGRTSTDTQYF. The CDR3 DNA reads TGTGCCAGCAGCGCCGGGGGGAGAACTAGCACAGATACGCAGTATTTT.

This chain joins TRBV12-3 or TRBV12-4 and TRBJ2-5, with 7 nucleotides matching TRBD1. V was clipped by 6 bases and J by 1 base; unmatched bases: 2. The CDR3 is 13 residues long. In DNA, the CDR3 is TGTGCCAGCAGCGGGACAGCCCAAGAGACCCAGTACTTC. It yields the protein CASSGTAQETQYF.

This sequence joins TRBV3-1 (or the pseudogene TRBV3-2) and TRBJ1-6, with 7 bases identical to TRBD1. This CDR3 spans 17 amino acids. Germline V gives CDR1 LGHDT, CDR2 YNNKEL (reference sequence). V shed 3 bases and J 0 bases; nucleotides not matched to a gene: 5. As DNA, the CDR3 is TGTGCCAGCAGCCACGAAGGGACAGTCTCCTATAATTCACCCCTCCACTTT. Translated: CASSHEGTVSYNSPLHF.

The chain couples TRBV5-4 to TRBJ1-2; TRBD1 might be the D (5 bases). This CDR3 has 13 residues. V was trimmed by 0 bases and J by 7 bases, leaving 10 bases between them. Per germline, CDR1 SGHNT and CDR2 YYREEE (reference sequence). CDR3 sequence (DNA): TGTGCCAGCAGCTTGGAGGGGCCGGGTGGCTACACCTTC. Encoded protein: CASSLEGPGGYTF.